One and the same sample provided the 23 T cell receptor beta chains below, sequenced in a study of post-analysis software for immune sequencing data (dated by TCRdb to the mid-2010s). General conclusions and limits of the study: Several TRBV segments, including TRBV5-6, TRBV5-1 and TRBV20-1, were significantly more frequent in patients than controls.

These receptors have no known antigen. The library was built by means of PCR. This sample was sequenced with an Illumina HiSeq 2500. Unique molecular identifiers were incorporated into TCR beta cDNA libraries to reduce PCR and sequencing biases. Starting from the raw public reads, TCRdb applied fastp trimming at Q25, assembled clones with MiXCR and retained in-frame beta chains. Each record represents a unique CDR3 protein, reported with the most common genes and DNA among its rows. In this sample the table shows roughly 650,000 distinct CDR3 sequences, 59% of which occur a single time. Together, the top ten hold approximately 10% of the sample. Sequences were obtained from blood. The receptors derive from a girl aged 2 to 9 with multiple sclerosis.

This clonotype was counted a few times. V and J are TRBV7-6 and TRBJ2-1, with TRBD1 identical over 8 bases. CDR3 length: 17 amino acids. The germline gives CDR1 SGHVS, CDR2 FNYEAQ. J was trimmed by 0 bases and V by 5 bases; bases with no gene match: 9. The CDR3 sequence: CASSQIWTGSSYNEQFF. CDR3 DNA: TGTGCCAGCAGCCAAATTTGGACAGGGAGCTCCTACAATGAGCAGTTCTTC.

This clonotype was detected once. CDR3: CASSETGYTF. The CDR3 bases are TGTGCCAGCAGTGAAACCGGCTACACCTTC. The rearrangement joins TRBV2 to TRBJ1-2; D unclear. This CDR3 is built from 10 residues. The germline gives CDR1 SNHLY, CDR2 FYNNEI. Trimming stripped 2 bases from V and 8 bases from J, with 3 bases between.

This chain uses TRBV5-1 with TRBJ2-3; TRBD2 matches at 10 bases. Germline V gene sequence: CDR1 SGHRS, CDR2 YFSETQ. V trimming: 0 bases; J trimming: 7 bases; junction bases outside the gene matches: 5. The CDR3 totals 15 residues. The CDR3 here is CASSLGTSGLYTQYF. As DNA, the CDR3 is TGCGCCAGCAGCTTGGGGACTAGCGGACTTTATACGCAGTATTTT.

J is TRBJ1-5 and V is TRBV19; the D is unclear. Germline CDR1 LNHDA, CDR2 SQIVND (reference sequence). Trimming left V 2 bases short and J 3 bases short, with 11 bases between. There are 15 residues in the CDR3. The CDR3 sequence: CASSITEGSNQPQHF. DNA for the CDR3: TGTGCCAGTAGTATAACCGAGGGTTCCAATCAGCCCCAGCATTTT.

With regard to this clonotype: At one end, the junction sequence differs from germline, possibly due to a read error. The chain couples TRBV27 to TRBJ1-1, with a possible D match to TRBD1 (5 bases). The CDR3 length is 15 residues. Germline loops: CDR1 MNHEY, CDR2 SMNVEV (reference sequence). CDR3 protein: CASSLEGILHTEVFF. DNA of the CDR3: TGTGCCAGCAGTTTGGAGGGGATCCTGCACACTGAAGTTTTCTTT.

The rearrangement uses TRBV7-2 and TRBJ2-7, with D possibly matching TRBD2 (5 bases). Trimming left V 5 bases short and J 1 base short, with 15 bases between. Germline lookup yields CDR1 SGHTA and CDR2 FQGNSA. The CDR3 covers 15 residues. CDR3 residues: CASSPRPRGSYEQYF. CDR3 in DNA: TGTGCCAGCAGCCCCCGCCCTCGGGGTTCCTACGAGCAGTACTTC.

The chain recombines TRBV5-1 with TRBJ2-7; TRBD2 aligns across 9 bases. The J call may be mistaken, given a closer DNA end match to TRBJ2-1. The CDR3 length is 14 residues. CDR1 SGHRS and CDR2 YFSETQ come from the germline V gene. Here the CDR3 DNA reads TGCGCCAGCAACTTAGCGGGGGTCCGCAATGAGCAGTTCTTC. Encoded protein: CASNLAGVRNEQFF.

This clonotype was counted between two and nine times. This chain joins TRBV20-1 and TRBJ2-1; TRBD2 agrees at 10 bases. Per the germline V gene, CDR1 is DFQATT and CDR2 is SNEGSKA (reference sequence). J lost 3 bases, V lost 5 bases, and 7 bases had no gene match. The CDR3 runs 15 residues. The DNA of the CDR3 is TGCAGTGCTGTCGCACTAGCGGGAAACTACAATGAGCAGTTCTTC. It codes for CSAVALAGNYNEQFF.

The rearrangement links TRBV12-3 or TRBV12-4 to TRBJ2-3, with a possible D match to TRBD2 (6 bases). The V end lost 3 bases, the J end lost 1 base, and 14 bases lay between the germline ends. The CDR3 runs 16 residues. CDR3 bases: TGTGCCAGCAGTTTCTCCGGGGGAGGCGGCACAGATACGCAGTATTTT. Protein: CASSFSGGGGTDTQYF.

CDR3 nucleotides: TGTGCCGGGAGCCTAGCGGGGAACTACGAGCAGTACTTC. Its protein product is CAGSLAGNYEQYF. The chain has TRBV10-3 and TRBJ2-4; 9 bases fit TRBD2. Gene TRBJ2-7 matches the end of the DNA better, so the J call may be wrong. This CDR3 contains 13 residues. From germline, CDR1 is ENHRY and CDR2 SYGVKD.

This clonotype was counted between two and nine times. The chain is built from TRBV5-1 and TRBJ2-7, with D perhaps TRBD1 (5 bases). This CDR3 has 15 residues. V was clipped by 0 bases and J by 1 base, with 11 bases between them. The germline V gene encodes CDR1 SGHRS and CDR2 YFSETQ. CDR3 sequence (DNA): TGCGCCAGCAGCTTGGAACAGGCGGCTTCCTACGAGCAGTACTTC. This codes for CASSLEQAASYEQYF.

The chain has TRBV11-2 and TRBJ1-2; D might be TRBD1 (5 bases). The CDR3 is 14 amino acids. V lost 4 bases to trimming and J lost 4 bases, with 13 bases between them. Germline V CDR1 and CDR2: SGHAT, FQNNGV. The CDR3 is CASSSSPGSYGYTF. CDR3 sequence (DNA): TGTGCCAGCAGCTCTTCCCCAGGGAGCTATGGCTACACCTTC.

Notes on this clonotype: Its ends do not fully match the called genes, so a read error is possible. The chain is built from TRBV7-2 and TRBJ2-1; D is possibly TRBD1 or TRBD2 (5 bases each). The CDR3 sequence is 15 residues long. Germline-derived CDR1 and CDR2 are SGHTA and FQGNSA. The DNA of the CDR3 is TGTGCCAGCAGCTTAGTAAGAGGGGTTAGCGATGAGCGGTTCTTC. Protein sequence: CASSLVRGVSDERFF. The full variable domain, completed using reference TRBV7-2 and TRBJ2-1, is GAGVSQSPSNKVTEKGKDVELRCDPISGHTALYWYRQSLGQGLEFLIYFQGNSAPDKSGLPSDRFSAERTGGSVSTLTIQRTQQEDSAVYLCASSLVRGVSDERFFGPGTRLTVL.

The sample holds a few counts of this clonotype. The genes are TRBV5-1 and TRBJ2-5; the D gene is possibly TRBD1 (5 bases). CDR1 SGHRS and CDR2 YFSETQ come from the germline V gene. V lost 1 base and J 4 bases, leaving 11 bases between the germline ends. The CDR3 has 14 residues. The CDR3 protein is CASSLLGQRETQYF. CDR3 DNA: TGCGCCAGCAGCTTGTTGGGGCAGAGAGAGACCCAGTACTTC.

This chain joins TRBV20-1 and TRBJ2-1; no firm D call. Germline V gives CDR1 DFQATT, CDR2 SNEGSKA (reference sequence). The ends were cut back, 8 bases at V and 9 bases at J, with 17 bases in the middle. The length of the CDR3 is 12 residues. The CDR3 loop reads CSSFDELGEQFF. Written as DNA, the CDR3 is TGCAGTTCCTTCGATGAACTTGGTGAGCAGTTCTTC.

The V call is TRBV10-3, the J call TRBJ2-1; no clear D. V lost 2 bases and J lost 6, with 5 bases in between. Germline loops: CDR1 ENHRY, CDR2 SYGVKD. This CDR3 region has 12 residues. The CDR3 DNA follows: TGTGCCATCAGTGAGGCCGGCAATGAGCAGTTCTTC. Its translation is CAISEAGNEQFF.

Written as DNA, the CDR3 is TGTGCCATCAGGGACCAGGGGGCTGCCTACGAGCAGTACTTC. Residues: CAIRDQGAAYEQYF. The chain employs TRBV10-3 and TRBJ2-7, with 8 bases matching TRBD1. In germline, CDR1 is ENHRY, CDR2 SYGVKD. The CDR3 extends over 14 amino acids. After removal of 6 bases from V and 2 bases from J, the junction contained 6 bases not matched to a gene.

The chain recombines TRBV7-3 with TRBJ2-1; D unclear. CDR3 size: 13 residues. Trimming took 0 bases from V and 8 from J, leaving 8 bases between them. Germline V gene sequence: CDR1 SGHTA, CDR2 FQGTGA. This chain's CDR3 is CASSLTDADEQFF. As DNA, the CDR3 is TGTGCCAGCAGCTTAACAGATGCGGATGAGCAGTTCTTC.

There are a few counts of this clonotype. The chain joins TRBV29-1 to TRBJ2-5, with D perhaps assigned TRBD1 or TRBD2 (5 bases each). Trimming removed 6 bases from V and 1 base from J, with 18 bases in between. The CDR3 loop spans 15 amino acids. CDR1 is SQVTM, CDR2 ANQGSEA, per germline. CDR3 sequence (DNA): TGCAGCGTGCCGTCAAAGAGGGACCTCCAAGAGACCCAGTACTTC. This sequence encodes CSVPSKRDLQETQYF.

The chain joins TRBV6-6 to TRBJ2-7, with a weak D call TRBD2 (7 bases). The CDR3 totals 15 residues. CDR1 and CDR2 (germline): MNHNY, SVGAGI (reference sequence). The V and J ends lost 2 bases and 6 bases respectively, with 17 bases between them. DNA for the CDR3: TGTGCCAGCAGTTACGGGGGGGGCGCGTTCGGCGAGCAGTACTTC. Its translation is CASSYGGGAFGEQYF.

This clonotype came up a few times. J is TRBJ1-1 and V is TRBV11-2, with D perhaps TRBD1 (5 bases). The CDR3 runs 15 residues. Trimming stripped 0 bases from V and 3 bases from J, with 11 bases between. Germline V gene data show CDR1 as SGHAT and CDR2 as FQNNGV. CDR3 coding DNA: TGTGCCAGCAGCTTAGAGGGTGCCAGGGACACTGAAGCTTTCTTT. The encoded protein is CASSLEGARDTEAFF.

This clonotype appeared a few times. V is TRBV29-1 and J is TRBJ2-1; D may correspond to TRBD1 or TRBD2 (5 bases each). Germline CDR1 is SQVTM and CDR2 is ANQGSEA. There are 17 residues in the CDR3. V was pared by 2 bases and J by 7 bases, with 24 bases between. The CDR3 here is CSVEPHPGTVTGNEQFF. Here the CDR3 DNA reads TGCAGCGTTGAACCGCACCCAGGGACGGTCACTGGGAATGAGCAGTTCTTC.

This chain links TRBV29-1 with TRBJ1-2, with 8 bases aligning to TRBD1. CDR1 SQVTM and CDR2 ANQGSEA come from the germline V gene. This CDR3 spans 12 amino acids. V lost 0 bases and J lost 8; bases outside the gene matches: 2. The CDR3 here is CSVEDRGHGYTF. The CDR3 DNA is TGCAGCGTTGAAGACAGGGGGCACGGCTACACCTTC.